This T cell receptor (beta chain) was identified in a study of T cell changes during pregnancy in multiple sclerosis. This CDR3 spans 13 amino acids. The germline CDR1 and CDR2 sequences are LNHDA and SQIVND (reference sequence). V lost 8 bases to trimming and J lost 4 bases, with 14 bases between them. Profiled with immunoSEQ multiplex PCR; TCRdb holds only in-frame clones, not every one. The table lists about 44,000 clones, roughly 87% of them singletons. This clone has a handful of counts. This TCR was sampled from a female donor with multiple sclerosis, enrolled in a pregnancy study. The chain uses TRBV19 and TRBJ1-2, with a weak D call TRBD1 (5 bases). The material was CD4+ T cells from peripheral blood mononuclear cells, obtained after pregnancy. The chain's CDR3 is CASRATVLYGYTF. For the CDR3, the DNA is TGTGCCAGTCGAGCGACAGTTCTCTATGGCTACACCTTC.